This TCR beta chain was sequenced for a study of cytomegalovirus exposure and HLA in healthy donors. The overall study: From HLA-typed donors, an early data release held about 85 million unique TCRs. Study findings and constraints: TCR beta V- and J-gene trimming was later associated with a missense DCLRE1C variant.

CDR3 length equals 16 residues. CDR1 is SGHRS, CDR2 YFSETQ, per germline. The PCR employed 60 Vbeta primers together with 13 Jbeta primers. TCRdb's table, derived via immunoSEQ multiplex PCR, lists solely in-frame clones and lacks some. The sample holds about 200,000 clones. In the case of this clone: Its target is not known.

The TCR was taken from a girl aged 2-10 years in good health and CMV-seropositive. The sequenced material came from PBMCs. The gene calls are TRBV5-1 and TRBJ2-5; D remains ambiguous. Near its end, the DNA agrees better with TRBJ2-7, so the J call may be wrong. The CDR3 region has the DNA TGCGCCAGCAGCGCCACCGGATGGGCGCGCTCCTACGAGCAGTACTTC. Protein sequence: CASSATGWARSYEQYF.